This T cell receptor beta chain derives from a study of vaccination effects on CD4 cells after COVID-19 (dated by TCRdb to between 2022 and 2023). As for the study more broadly: In the ViraFEST assay, PBMC were stimulated with viral peptide pools, and antigen-specific CD4+ T cell clonotypes were then identified by expansion using TCR sequencing. Each participant got two doses of an mRNA SARS-CoV-2 vaccine, either BNT162b2 or mRNA-1273. Roughly 2.1 million PBMC per well were cultured in IMDM with about 5% human AB serum, 8 to 10 IU/ml IL-2 and gentamicin, plus 10 ug/ml peptides. SARS-CoV-2 spike-specific CD4+ TCR repertoires from before and after mRNA vaccination were compared in COVID-19 convalescent patients and in infection-naive vaccine recipients. The full study included fewer than eleven COVID-19 convalescent patients and several SARS-CoV-2-naive healthy vaccine recipients. In the study, cultures from other donors were sequenced using the Oncomine TCR Beta short-read assay on an Illumina iSeq 100. The investigation overall reported the following: Among healthy vaccine recipients, nearly all vaccine-induced clones were SARS-CoV-2 mono-reactive, and only 1 of 255 was cross-reactive with common cold coronaviruses. Both infection-induced and vaccine-induced clones contracted markedly at late post-vaccination timepoints, which is consistent with waning T cell responses. The study was limited by a small number of convalescent patients, and early post-infection timepoints were lacking.

The V and J ends are trimmed by 1 base and 6 bases, leaving 29 bases between them. Its CDR3 holds 20 amino acids, cysteine through phenylalanine. This entry keeps only the CDR3 DNA: 60 bases, framed from base 1. The germline V gene provides CDR1 LGHNA and CDR2 YNFKEQ. As concerns this clone: The specificity of this receptor is unknown. One base away there is no much larger clone; base qualities are not given.

Libraries were constructed by the immunoSEQ multiplex PCR assay. TCR beta CDR3 sequencing was performed on DNA from the cultured, isolated CD4+ T cells. The authors processed their data as follows. The analysis removed non-productive TCR sequences, trimmed reads to the CDR3 region, and retained only CDR3s that were 7 or more amino acids long. The MANAFEST web app was used to identify antigen-specific clonotypes by comparing expansion in peptide wells with expansion in reference cultures. To count as positive, a clone had to show expansion at FDR<0.05 compared with the reference and with all other wells, an odds ratio above 5, and a frequency above 0.1% in two replicate wells. Cross-reactive clonotypes were defined as significantly expanded in SARS-CoV-2 spike wells and in at least one common cold coronavirus spike condition. CDR3 similarity was assessed by Levenshtein distance using the stringdist R package, and unrooted trees were constructed with ape in R 3.6.1. In TCRdb, the immuneACCESS table is reduced to in-frame sequences with V and J assigned. These tables do not hold every clone; where another copy was compared, an unresolved V gene accounts for under half, and the others remain unexplained. The V and J calls and the clone size are those of that table, but D and trimming were determined from the DNA. The sample records tens of thousands of clones, about 74% of which are singletons. The ten largest make up less than 4% of the sample.

After 10 to 11 days of culture, CD4+ T cells were isolated with the EasySep CD4+ T cell isolation kit. Negative nucleocapsid antibody results before and after vaccination confirmed that the healthy vaccine recipients had no prior SARS-CoV-2 infection. Half of the culture medium was replaced with fresh IL-2-containing medium on days 3 and 7. Unless otherwise noted, each peptide stimulation condition was cultured in triplicate wells. PBMC were separated from whole blood using Ficoll-Paque Plus gradient centrifugation and were then either cryopreserved at -140C or used fresh. The QIAamp micro DNA kit was used to extract genomic DNA from the cultured CD4+ T cells.

The chain joins TRBV4-2 to TRBJ2-3; the D gene assignment is perhaps TRBD1 or TRBD2, with each matching 5 bases. The source material was CD4+ T cells from PBMCs cultured without peptide, sampled before COVID-19 vaccination. This sequence was found in a human donor who received a COVID-19 vaccine. The nucleotide sequence is given as TGTGCCAGCAGCCAAGTGGTTCGTGACTACAATCGTCTGGGGCGGGATACGCAGTATTTT. Translated, it gives CASSQVVRDYNRLGRDTQYF.